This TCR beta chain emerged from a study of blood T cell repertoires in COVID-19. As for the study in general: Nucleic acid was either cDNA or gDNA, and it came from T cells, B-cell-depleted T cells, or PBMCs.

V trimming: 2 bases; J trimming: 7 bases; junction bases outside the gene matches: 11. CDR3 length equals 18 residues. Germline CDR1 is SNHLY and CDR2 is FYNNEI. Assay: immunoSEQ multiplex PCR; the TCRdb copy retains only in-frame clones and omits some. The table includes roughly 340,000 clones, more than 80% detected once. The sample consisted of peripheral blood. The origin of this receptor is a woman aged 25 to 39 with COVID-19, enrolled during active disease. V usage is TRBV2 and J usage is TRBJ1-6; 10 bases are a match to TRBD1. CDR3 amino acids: CASSEMGTGAASNSPLHF. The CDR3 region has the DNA TGTGCCAGCAGTGAAATGGGGACAGGGGCCGCCTCAAATTCACCCCTCCACTTT. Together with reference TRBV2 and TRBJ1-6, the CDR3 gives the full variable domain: EPEVTQTPSHQVTQMGQEVILRCVPISNHLYFYWYRQILGQKVEFLVSFYNNEISEKSEIFDDQFSVERPDGSNFTLKIRSTKLEDSAMYFCASSEMGTGAASNSPLHFGNGTRLTVT.